These 21 T cell receptor beta chains were all obtained from the same sample, sequenced in a study of cytomegalovirus exposure and HLA in healthy donors. The study ran its PCR with 60 Vbeta and 13 Jbeta primers. Libraries were prepared by immunoSEQ multiplex PCR; TCRdb keeps only in-frame clonotypes and omits some of them. The repertoire holds around 150,000 clones, with 77% as singletons. Sequenced input: PBMCs. These receptors were obtained from a woman in her thirties or forties in good health and CMV-seropositive.

This rearrangement joins TRBV5-1 to TRBJ1-1; D remains ambiguous. The CDR3 contains 13 residues. Germline-derived CDR1 and CDR2 are SGHRS and YFSETQ. The ends were cut back, 2 bases at V and 1 base at J, with 6 bases in the middle. The CDR3 DNA sequence: TGCGCCAGCAGCTTCTACTGGAACACTGAAGCTTTCTTT. This translates into CASSFYWNTEAFF.

V and J are TRBV30 and TRBJ1-2; D may be TRBD1 (6 bases). The CDR3 runs 12 residues. Between the trimmed V and J ends, which lost 3 bases and 7 bases, there was a span of 12 bases. Germline CDR1 reads GTSNPN; CDR2 reads SVGIG (reference sequence). The CDR3 region has the DNA TGTGCCTGGAGCCAACCACAGGGTGGCTACACCTTC. Protein product: CAWSQPQGGYTF.

This clone was detected only once. The chain is built from TRBV30 and TRBJ2-5, with a possible D match to TRBD1 (5 bases). V lost 2 bases and J lost 0, with 10 bases in between. CDR1 and CDR2 from the germline V gene are GTSNPN and SVGIG (reference sequence). This CDR3 is built from 14 residues. CDR3 DNA sequence: TGTGCCTGGAGTAGAGACAGTTACCAAGAGACCCAGTACTTC. Translated, it gives CAWSRDSYQETQYF.

This chain connects TRBV10-3 to TRBJ2-2; 12 nucleotides match TRBD1. CDR1 and CDR2 (germline): ENHRY, SYGVKD. V was pared by 4 bases and J by 4 bases, with 4 bases of the junction left unmatched. This CDR3 region has 16 residues. The CDR3 loop is CAISGRDRGPTGELFF. In DNA form, the CDR3 reads TGTGCCATCAGTGGCCGGGACAGGGGGCCCACCGGGGAGCTGTTTTTT.

The CDR3 here is CSVGGGYGYTF. CDR3 sequence (DNA): TGCAGCGTTGGGGGGGGCTATGGCTACACCTTC. The chain has TRBV29-1 and TRBJ1-2; possibly TRBD1 for D (5 bases). The CDR3 length is 11 residues. Germline loops: CDR1 SQVTM, CDR2 ANQGSEA. The V gene lost 4 bases and the J gene lost 4 bases, with 7 bases spanning the gap. The whole variable domain, filled in from reference TRBV29-1 and TRBJ1-2, reads SAVISQKPSRDICQRGTSLTIQCQVDSQVTMMFWYRQQPGQSLTLIATANQGSEATYESGFVIDKFPISRPNLTFSTLTVSNMSPEDSSIYLCSVGGGYGYTFGSGTRLTVV.

The rearrangement uses TRBV28 and TRBJ2-7; maybe TRBD1 (6 bases). The CDR3 totals 14 residues. Per the germline V gene, CDR1 is MDHEN and CDR2 is SYDVKM. Trimming cost V 4 bases and J 5 bases, with 15 bases left between them. CDR3 DNA sequence: TGTGCCAGCAGTTCCTTCGGGACAACCAACGAGCAGTACTTC. Translated, it gives CASSSFGTTNEQYF. Variable domain in full (rest from reference TRBV28 and TRBJ2-7): DVKVTQSSRYLVKRTGEKVFLECVQDMDHENMFWYRQDPGLGLRLIYFSYDVKMKEKGDIPEGYSVSREKKERFSLILESASTNQTSMYLCASSSFGTTNEQYFGPGTRLTVT.

CDR3: CASSRGQAVEQYF. The CDR3 DNA reads TGTGCCAGTAGTAGGGGACAGGCCGTCGAGCAGTACTTC. V usage is TRBV19 and J usage is TRBJ2-7, with 8 nucleotides matching TRBD1. This CDR3 has 13 residues. Germline V gene data show CDR1 as LNHDA and CDR2 as SQIVND (reference sequence). The J segment lost 6 bases and the V segment lost 4 bases, leaving 5 bases of the junction unmatched.

The rearrangement links TRBV6-5 to TRBJ2-6; D gene ambiguous. The ends were cut back, 2 bases at V and 0 bases at J, with 5 bases in the middle. The CDR3 contains 15 residues. CDR1 MNHEY and CDR2 SVGAGI come from the germline V gene. CDR3 residues: CASSYVSSGANVLTF. The CDR3 nucleotides read TGTGCCAGCAGTTACGTTAGCTCTGGGGCCAACGTCCTGACTTTC.

As regards this clone: One end of the junction fails to match germline, which may point to a read error. The V gene is TRBV2, the J gene TRBJ1-2; D gene ambiguous. There are 12 residues in the CDR3. Germline V gives CDR1 SNHLY, CDR2 FYNNEI. The CDR3 DNA reads TGTGCCAGCAGGGAAGCCCTTTATGGCTACACCTTC. It specifies CASREALYGYTF.

This clone was recorded only once. V usage is TRBV6-5 and J usage is TRBJ2-2, with 7 bases matching TRBD1. The CDR3 consists of 16 residues. Germline CDR1 and CDR2: MNHEY and SVGAGI. V was clipped by 0 bases and J by 1 base; unmatched bases: 2. The CDR3 nucleotides are TGTGCCAGCAGTTACTCCGGGACAGTGAACACCGGGGAGCTGTTTTTT. Translated: CASSYSGTVNTGELFF.

Only one count was recorded for this clone. This chain uses TRBV4-1 with TRBJ1-5; the D is unclear. The CDR3 runs 15 residues. Trimming stripped 0 bases from V and 0 bases from J, with 6 bases between. Germline V gives CDR1 MGHRA, CDR2 YSYEKL. The CDR3 DNA is TGCGCCAGCAGCCAAGAACAGCATAGCAATCAGCCCCAGCATTTT. As protein: CASSQEQHSNQPQHF.

This clone was detected a few times. The chain employs TRBV5-4 and TRBJ2-1; 8 bases match TRBD2. This CDR3 contains 17 residues. From germline, CDR1 is SGHNT and CDR2 YYREEE (reference sequence). After removal of 0 bases from V and 7 bases from J, the junction contained 12 bases not matched to a gene. This CDR3 is CASSLGVQREYGNEQFF. The CDR3 region has the DNA TGTGCCAGCAGCTTGGGGGTCCAGCGGGAGTACGGTAATGAGCAGTTCTTC.

As to this clone: Other DNA sequences in this specimen translate into the identical CDR3. This chain uses TRBV18 with TRBJ2-3; the match to TRBD1 covers 9 bases. The CDR3 has 15 residues. V was clipped by 1 base and J by 2 bases; unmatched bases: 1. The germline CDR1 and CDR2 sequences are KGHSH and LQKENI. CDR3 region: CASSPRTGATDTQYF. DNA of the CDR3: TGTGCCAGCTCACCACGGACAGGGGCCACAGATACGCAGTATTTT.

This rearrangement joins TRBV11-3 to TRBJ2-2, with D tentatively TRBD2 (5 bases). This CDR3 contains 13 residues. V lost 3 bases and J lost 7, with 9 bases in between. Germline V gene sequence: CDR1 SGHNT, CDR2 YENEEA. The CDR3 DNA is TGTGCCAGCAGCTTCGGGATGTTCGGGGAGCTGTTTTTT. It specifies CASSFGMFGELFF. Looking up the rest from reference TRBV11-3 and TRBJ2-2 gives the full variable domain: EAGVVQSPRYKIIEKKQPVAFWCNPISGHNTLYWYLQNLGQGPELLIRYENEEAVDDSQLPKDRFSAERLKGVDSTLKIQPAELGDSAVYLCASSFGMFGELFFGEGSRLTVL.

The genes are TRBV5-8 and TRBJ2-1; maybe TRBD1 (6 bases). Germline V gene lookup returns CDR1 SGHTS and CDR2 YDEGEE. V lost 2 bases, J lost 2 bases, and 20 bases lay in between. This CDR3 region has 18 residues. The CDR3 is CASSFPGTSGSPYNEQFF. In DNA form, the CDR3 reads TGTGCCAGCAGCTTCCCCGGGACATCAGGGAGTCCCTACAATGAGCAGTTCTTC.

J is TRBJ2-7 and V is TRBV30; 10 bases fit TRBD1. Germline trimming cut 1 base from V and 3 bases from J; bases unmatched to any gene: 0. The germline gives CDR1 GTSNPN, CDR2 SVGIG (reference sequence). There are 13 residues in the CDR3. In DNA form, the CDR3 reads TGTGCCTGGAGTGGGGACAGGGGCTACGAGCAGTACTTC. Translated: CAWSGDRGYEQYF.

The chain carries TRBV2 and TRBJ1-2, with D maybe TRBD1 (5 bases). The CDR3 has 13 amino acids. Trimming cost V 4 bases and J 4 bases, with 10 bases left between them. Looked up from germline, CDR1 is SNHLY and CDR2 is FYNNEI. CDR3 sequence (DNA): TGTGCCAGCAGTGGACAGTTAAGCTATGGCTACACCTTC. Translated, it gives CASSGQLSYGYTF.

This chain links TRBV18 with TRBJ2-5; 8 bases agree with TRBD1. The CDR3 is 13 residues long. Germline V CDR1 and CDR2: KGHSH, LQKENI. Losses at the gene ends were 4 bases for V and 3 bases for J; bases not matched to a gene: 1. The CDR3 spells CASSLTGEETQYF. CDR3 DNA: TGTGCCAGCTCACTGACAGGGGAAGAGACCCAGTACTTC.

The chain links TRBV29-1 to TRBJ2-3; TRBD1 aligns across 9 bases. Germline CDR1 reads SQVTM; CDR2 reads ANQGSEA. V was clipped by 7 bases and J by 2 bases; unmatched bases: 7. There are 14 residues in the CDR3. In DNA, the CDR3 is TGCAGCGCAACAGGGGGCGAGGTCACAGATACGCAGTATTTT. Translated: CSATGGEVTDTQYF.

This rearrangement joins TRBV7-9 to TRBJ2-1, with 9 bases identical to TRBD1. CDR3 length: 15 residues. V gave up 5 bases and J gave up 3 bases; unmatched junction bases: 5. Germline CDR1 reads SEHNR; CDR2 reads FQNEAQ (reference sequence). The CDR3 protein is CASSQGQGIYNEQFF. The CDR3 DNA reads as TGTGCCAGCAGCCAGGGACAGGGAATCTACAATGAGCAGTTCTTC.

The J gene is TRBJ2-4, the V gene TRBV19; 7 bases match TRBD2. The J segment lost 1 base and the V segment lost 4 bases, leaving 4 bases of the junction unmatched. Germline assignment: CDR1 LNHDA and CDR2 SQIVND (reference sequence). The CDR3 loop spans 15 amino acids. CDR3 sequence: CASSRGGVAKNIQYF. The CDR3 DNA reads as TGTGCCAGTAGTAGGGGGGGGGTGGCCAAAAACATTCAGTACTTC.